The 14 T cell receptor beta chains in this list originate from one sample, sequenced in a study of blood T cell repertoires in COVID-19. Repertoires were generated with immunoSEQ multiplex PCR, while TCRdb's copy carries only in-frame clones and drops some. The sample holds 90,000 to 110,000 clones; 85% to 90% are singletons and the top ten take 0.95% to 1.3%. The sample consisted of peripheral blood. The receptor source for this set is a human donor in a cohort sampled during active COVID-19.

This clone was counted between two and nine times. V gene TRBV11-2 combines with J gene TRBJ1-3, with D perhaps matching TRBD1 (5 bases). V dropped 5 bases and J dropped 3 bases, with 14 bases sitting between them. The germline V gene encodes CDR1 SGHAT and CDR2 FQNNGV. This CDR3 spans 15 amino acids. This CDR3 is CASSPRGIGGNTIYF. The CDR3 DNA follows: TGTGCCAGCAGCCCGCGGGGGATTGGTGGAAACACCATATATTTT.

This clone was detected only once. This CDR3 reads CASSLGGGNYGYTF. The CDR3, as DNA: TGTGCCAGCAGCTTAGGGGGCGGTAACTATGGCTACACCTTC. The chain has TRBV7-9 and TRBJ1-2; a weak D match, TRBD1 (5 bases). The V and J ends lost 1 base and 1 base respectively, with 7 bases between them. CDR1 SEHNR and CDR2 FQNEAQ come from the germline V gene (reference sequence). The CDR3 length is 14 residues.

The genes are TRBV12-3 or TRBV12-4 and TRBJ1-1; D call uncertain. This CDR3 spans 13 amino acids. V gave up 4 bases and J gave up 7 bases, with 13 bases separating them. DNA for the CDR3: TGTGCCAGCAGTTCGTCTGGGCCCGGTGAAGCTTTCTTT. It specifies CASSSSGPGEAFF.

The gene calls are TRBV7-9 and TRBJ1-6; D unclear. The CDR3 length is 14 residues. In germline, CDR1 is SEHNR, CDR2 FQNEAQ (reference sequence). V was pared by 1 base and J by 10 bases, with 11 bases between. CDR3 in amino acids: CASSLVGVISPLHF. DNA for the CDR3: TGTGCCAGCAGCTTAGTCGGGGTGATCTCACCCCTCCACTTT.

The chain recombines TRBV7-3 with TRBJ1-1, with 9 bases lining up with TRBD1. The CDR3 is 15 amino acids. J gave up 6 bases and V 2 bases, and 7 bases lay outside the gene matches. Germline V CDR1 and CDR2: SGHTA, FQGTGA. This CDR3 reads CASSLDARQGAEAFF. In nucleotides, the CDR3 is TGTGCCAGCAGCTTAGATGCCCGACAGGGGGCTGAAGCTTTCTTT. Combining the CDR3 with reference TRBV7-3 and TRBJ1-1 gives the whole variable domain GAGVSQTPSNKVTEKGKYVELRCDPISGHTALYWYRQSLGQGPEFLIYFQGTGAADDSGLPNDRFFAVRPEGSVSTLKIQRTERGDSAVYLCASSLDARQGAEAFFGQGTRLTVV.

The chain employs TRBV11-3 and TRBJ2-3, with 8 bases lining up with TRBD2. J was trimmed by 0 bases and V by 5 bases; bases with no gene match: 4. From germline, CDR1 is SGHNT and CDR2 YENEEA. The CDR3 sequence is 15 residues long. As DNA, the CDR3 is TGTGCCAGCAGCCCCGGGGGGGTGAGCACAGATACGCAGTATTTT. This codes for CASSPGGVSTDTQYF.

The chain employs TRBV20-1 and TRBJ2-3, with D possibly TRBD2 on 6 matching bases. CDR1 is DFQATT and CDR2 is SNEGSKA in the germline V gene (reference sequence). The V end was cut by 3 bases, the J end by 5 bases, with 18 bases between. This CDR3 comprises 15 residues. CDR3 amino acids: CSASVGGRWGDTQYF. The CDR3 DNA reads as TGCAGTGCTAGTGTCGGAGGGCGCTGGGGAGATACGCAGTATTTT.

The gene calls are TRBV19 and TRBJ2-7, with 8 bases identical to TRBD1. Losses at the gene ends were 3 bases for V and 0 bases for J; bases not matched to a gene: 4. The CDR3 runs 15 residues. Germline-derived CDR1 and CDR2 are LNHDA and SQIVND (reference sequence). CDR3 nucleotides: TGTGCCAGTAGTATCGGACAGGGCGTCTCCTACGAGCAGTACTTC. Its protein is CASSIGQGVSYEQYF.

The count of this clone is one. The J gene is TRBJ2-7, the V gene TRBV29-1; TRBD1 matches at 9 bases. With 2 bases clipped from V and 5 bases from J, the junction kept 10 bases outside the gene matches. Germline assignment: CDR1 SQVTM and CDR2 ANQGSEA. The CDR3 is 15 residues long. DNA of the CDR3: TGCAGCGTTGAACGGCTTGAGACAGGGGGGAACGAGCAGTACTTC. Its protein is CSVERLETGGNEQYF.

In DNA form, the CDR3 reads TGCGCCAGCAGAAGGCTAGCGGGAGGTATGGATGAGCAGTTCTTC. Translating gives CASRRLAGGMDEQFF. The chain combines TRBV5-1 with TRBJ2-1, with 11 bases identical to TRBD2. CDR3 length: 15 amino acids. Trimming at V came to 5 bases and at J to 8 bases, leaving 9 bases not matched to a gene. Per the germline V gene, CDR1 is SGHRS and CDR2 is YFSETQ.

The V gene is TRBV7-2, the J gene TRBJ2-2, with TRBD2 matching over 7 bases. The CDR3 length is 17 residues. Germline V gives CDR1 SGHTA, CDR2 FQGNSA. The ends lost 4 bases at V and 4 bases at J; junction bases unmatched: 12. In DNA, the CDR3 is TGTGCCAGCAGCTCAGGGATGGGGACTACAAGCACCGGGGAGCTGTTTTTT. It yields the protein CASSSGMGTTSTGELFF. Combining the CDR3 with reference TRBV7-2 and TRBJ2-2 gives the whole variable domain GAGVSQSPSNKVTEKGKDVELRCDPISGHTALYWYRQSLGQGLEFLIYFQGNSAPDKSGLPSDRFSAERTGGSVSTLTIQRTQQEDSAVYLCASSSGMGTTSTGELFFGEGSRLTVL.

This clone was detected a few times. V and J are TRBV19 and TRBJ1-5; the match to TRBD1 covers 11 bases. Germline values: CDR1 LNHDA, CDR2 SQIVND (reference sequence). CDR3 size: 18 residues. V trimming: 4 bases; J trimming: 1 base; junction bases outside the gene matches: 9. The CDR3 loop is CASSNPGQGVGSNQPQHF. DNA of the CDR3: TGTGCCAGTAGTAATCCGGGACAGGGGGTTGGCAGCAATCAGCCCCAGCATTTT.

The chain links TRBV5-1 to TRBJ1-1; the match to TRBD1 covers 9 bases. The germline V gene encodes CDR1 SGHRS and CDR2 YFSETQ. This CDR3 is 15 amino acids long. V lost 4 bases, J lost 0 bases, and 4 bases stayed unmatched. CDR3 DNA: TGCGCCAGCAGCAACAGGGGGCGCGTGAACACTGAAGCTTTCTTT. It is translated as CASSNRGRVNTEAFF.

This chain joins TRBV6-1 and TRBJ1-4; no clear D gene. Trimming shortened V by 3 bases and J by 8 bases, and 19 bases separated the two germline ends. This CDR3 is built from 16 residues. Per germline, CDR1 MNHNS and CDR2 SASEGT. This CDR3 reads CASSDGGSGFSEKLFF. CDR3 in DNA: TGTGCCAGCAGTGATGGAGGGTCCGGGTTCTCGGAAAAACTGTTTTTT.